The present entry profiles one TCR beta chain with its context. Its antigen target is currently unknown. Qualities for individual bases were not recorded, and no much larger clone is one base off. The data are from a study of T cell clones after liver transplantation (dated by TCRdb to 2018 to 2020). For context, the study as a whole: Samples were obtained from ITN030ST, a randomized trial in which withdrawal of immunosuppression was attempted within 2 years of liver transplantation. Donor-reactive T cell clones were identified by TCRbeta sequencing after a pre-transplant mixed lymphocyte reaction and then tracked in post-transplant blood. The studied cohort comprised 8 liver transplant recipients, 3 classified as tolerant and 5 as non-tolerant. Third party-reactive TCRbeta sequences were also identified from pre-transplant MLRs to serve as an antigen-independent comparator for donor-reactive sequences. Three of the eight recipients were HCV-positive; the others were transplanted for non-autoimmune, non-viral indications. Blood samples were collected pre-transplant, pre-randomization before withdrawal, and post-randomization after either full withdrawal or failed withdrawal. The subjects received no induction therapy and were kept on standard immunosuppression until randomization at 12-24 months post-transplant. To count as tolerant, a recipient had to stay completely off immunosuppression for at least one year without liver enzymes climbing beyond twice the upper limit of normal.

The intended sense of this specimen's time point label: pre-transplant. Unstimulated PBMCs, after thawing, were stained for CD3, CD4 and CD8 and then FACS-sorted into CD3+CD4+ and CD3+CD8+ populations. All 8 studied subjects were randomized to immunosuppression withdrawal. The Qiagen DNeasy Blood and Tissue Kit was used to isolate genomic DNA. Paper-wide results and their limitations: After accounting for repertoire turnover, donor-reactive detection was significantly reduced in 7 of 8 subjects for CD4 and 8 of 8 for CD8. Donor-reactive sequences decreased more than third party-reactive sequences, which suggests partial antigen-specific deletion that was not related to withdrawal success. Low numbers of available donor cells limited the measurable donor-reactive repertoire in a couple of subjects. Because no allograft tissue specimens were available, donor-reactive T cells may have migrated into the graft instead of being deleted. The conclusions were considered preliminary, being limited by small, heterogeneous patient numbers and non-standardized post-transplant time points. Circulating donor-reactive CD4 TCRbeta sequences fell significantly post-transplant in most of the 8 subjects, irrespective of tolerance or HCV status.

High-throughput TCRbeta CDR3 sequencing of frozen genomic DNA was performed by immunoSEQ, with PCR amplification, mapping, bias correction and internal controls included. The paper's processing steps were these. Productive rearrangements were kept, and unique TCRbeta sequences were defined by CDR3 nucleotide sequence plus V and J gene. For a sequence to be called donor-reactive, it needed a frequency of at least 0.01% and at least 5-fold expansion in CFSE-low cells compared with unstimulated pre-transplant cells. Minimum frequency thresholds were set for each subject based on the unstimulated sample with the lowest template count, ensuring at least 90% detection power. Jensen-Shannon divergence between the top 1000 TCRbeta sequences post- versus pre-transplant served as the measure of repertoire turnover. Changes in detection of donor-reactive sequences were tested with two-sided Fisher's exact tests. Entries here come from immuneACCESS through TCRdb and include only in-frame sequences with V and J called. Some clones fail to appear in such tables; in the studies checked, an unresolved V gene covers under half of the shortfall, and the cause of the remainder is unknown. D and trimming come from the DNA, and the V and J calls and clone size come from that table. The sample contains approximately 6,100 clones, 81% of them found a single time. 36% of the sample is in the top ten clones.

The sample was CD8+ T cells from blood, taken before liver transplant. This TCR derives from a human donor who received a liver transplant.

Read as DNA, the sequence is TGCGCCAGCAGCCAGGTCATCCCATCCCCGAACACCGGGGAGCTGTTTTTT. Translated, it gives CASSQVIPSPNTGELFF. Here the chain combines TRBV5-1 and TRBJ2-2; the D segment cannot be called with confidence. Relative to germline, V is 4 bases shorter and J is 0 bases shorter, with 16 bases between their ends. From cysteine to phenylalanine, the CDR3 is 17 amino acids long. The entry retains the CDR3 DNA only, 51 bases that are in frame from base 1. The germline V gene encodes CDR1 SGHRS and CDR2 YFSETQ.